The 9 T cell receptor beta chains listed next were all sequenced from one sample in a study of T cell repertoires in cytomegalovirus infection (dated by TCRdb to about 2019). The instrument given in TCRdb is Illumina HiSeq 1500. TCRdb reworked the public reads: Q25 trimming with fastp, MiXCR clone assembly, productive beta chains retained. Every CDR3 protein is listed once, alongside the most common genes and DNA of its rows. Present in this sample are 300,000 to 400,000 distinct CDR3 sequences, around 25% of which were seen just once. 10% to 15% of the sample lies in the top ten. The treatment or condition label of this sample denotes: in vitro stimulation with specific CMV peptide epitopes to enrich CMV-specific T cells. The antigens of these receptors remain unknown. Sample: cultured PBMCs, taken from culture after CMV antigen stimulation. The source is a human donor in good health (CMV status not recorded). Some clones in this sample may be carry-over from other donors' samples.

The CDR3 reads CASSYSYTVEDTQYF. The CDR3 region has the DNA TGTGCCAGCAGTTACTCGTATACAGTGGAAGATACGCAGTATTTT. The J gene is TRBJ2-3, the V gene TRBV6-5; D ambiguous. CDR1 is MNHEY, CDR2 SVGAGI, per germline. Trimming pared 0 bases from V and 5 bases from J, leaving 12 bases between. There are 15 residues in the CDR3.

This clonotype was seen at least ten times. This chain joins TRBV7-2 and TRBJ1-5; D might be TRBD1 (5 bases). Deletions cut 1 base from V and 4 bases from J, with 14 bases between. This CDR3 comprises 16 residues. CDR1 SGHTA and CDR2 FQGNSA come from the germline V gene. CDR3: CASSLVASGLNQPQHF. DNA of the CDR3: TGTGCCAGCAGCTTAGTGGCTTCAGGGTTGAATCAGCCCCAGCATTTT.

The chain couples TRBV27 to TRBJ2-3; 10 bases align to TRBD2. V lost 4 bases to trimming and J lost 7 bases; unmatched junction nucleotides: 14. The CDR3 covers 17 residues. Germline values: CDR1 MNHEY, CDR2 SMNVEV (reference sequence). The CDR3 DNA is TGTGCCAGCAGTTCCGCTAGCGGGGGCAGGGTGAGGTATACGCAGTATTTT. Its protein product is CASSSASGGRVRYTQYF.

This clonotype turned up a few times. The rearrangement links TRBV12-3 or TRBV12-4 to TRBJ2-5; no clear D gene. Between the trimmed V and J ends, which lost 3 bases and 3 bases, there was a span of 8 bases. The CDR3 runs 13 residues. CDR3 in amino acids: CASSFFAEETQYF. The CDR3 region has the DNA TGTGCCAGCAGTTTTTTTGCGGAAGAGACCCAGTACTTC.

J is TRBJ2-1 and V is TRBV7-9, with 9 bases fitting TRBD2. J was trimmed by 5 bases and V by 5 bases; bases with no gene match: 7. In germline, CDR1 is SEHNR, CDR2 FQNEAQ (reference sequence). The CDR3 runs to 15 residues. The CDR3 loop is CASSIRASGNNEQFF. Here the CDR3 DNA reads TGTGCCAGCAGCATTAGGGCTAGCGGGAACAATGAGCAGTTCTTC.

The chain links TRBV12-3 or TRBV12-4 to TRBJ1-2; no clear D. The CDR3 totals 13 residues. V lost 2 bases, J lost 11 bases, and 15 bases lay in between. The CDR3 sequence is CASSLRQVGPYTF. DNA for the CDR3: TGTGCCAGCAGTTTAAGGCAGGTCGGCCCATACACCTTC.

This clonotype was counted a few times. The chain recombines TRBV11-3 with TRBJ1-2; 11 nucleotides align to TRBD1. The V gene's germline CDR1 is SGHNT and CDR2 YENEEA. The trim removed 5 bases at V and 3 bases at J, leaving 5 bases unmatched. This CDR3 has 15 amino acids. The DNA for the CDR3 is TGTGCCAGCAGCCTCCGGACAGGGGGCGACTATGGCTACACCTTC. Amino acids: CASSLRTGGDYGYTF.

This rearrangement joins TRBV14 to TRBJ1-1, with unresolved D. V was pared by 4 bases and J by 4 bases, with 16 bases between. CDR1 and CDR2 from the germline V gene are SGHDN and FVKESK. This CDR3 is 15 amino acids long. CDR3 bases: TGTGCCAGCAGCCGATATGCGGGGTTGGCCACTGAAGCTTTCTTT. Its translation: CASSRYAGLATEAFF.

The chain has TRBV28 and TRBJ1-5, with D maybe TRBD1 (5 bases). Deletions cut 7 bases from V and 0 bases from J, with 19 bases between. This CDR3 spans 17 amino acids. The germline gives CDR1 MDHEN, CDR2 SYDVKM. CDR3 sequence: CASTGPKTLTSNQPQHF. Here the CDR3 DNA reads TGTGCCAGCACAGGGCCCAAAACTCTAACTAGCAATCAGCCCCAGCATTTT.